Listed here are 30 T cell receptor beta chains from one sample, sequenced in a study of T cells in Graves' hyperthyroidism and ophthalmopathy. TCR beta CDR3 sequences were amplified from RNA transcripts. The TCR CDR3 was amplified in a first-round RT-PCR using the HTBI primer set. In TCRdb, the multiplex PCR reads were re-called with MiXCR into one record per CDR3 protein. The sample includes approximately 690,000 distinct CDR3 sequences, under 25% of them seen just once. Sequencing used blood. The receptors originated from a man between 25 and 39 years old with Graves' ophthalmopathy.

V and J are TRBV14 and TRBJ1-2; TRBD1 matches at 9 bases. V was pared by 0 bases and J by 7 bases, with 9 bases of the junction left unmatched. CDR1 is SGHDN and CDR2 is FVKESK in the germline V gene. The CDR3 spans 16 residues. This chain's CDR3 is CASSQERSGQGAGYTF. The CDR3 region has the DNA TGTGCCAGCAGCCAAGAAAGGTCGGGACAGGGAGCTGGCTACACCTTC.

The chain uses TRBV6-2 or TRBV6-3 and TRBJ2-1; D gene uncertain. V was cut by 0 bases and J by 5 bases, with 11 bases left in between. Germline V CDR1 and CDR2: MNHEY, SVGEGT. This CDR3 comprises 15 residues. The DNA for the CDR3 is TGTGCCAGCAGTTACTCGAGGAACCCGAACAATGAGCAGTTCTTC. It translates to CASSYSRNPNNEQFF.

This clonotype was found a few times. The chain uses TRBV11-2 and TRBJ2-5; 9 bases agree with TRBD2. The CDR3 loop spans 16 amino acids. CDR1 and CDR2 from the germline V gene are SGHAT and FQNNGV. The V segment lost 5 bases and the J segment 1 base; nucleotides outside the gene matches: 8. In nucleotides, the CDR3 is TGTGCCAGCAGCACAAGACTAGCGGAGATCCAAGAGACCCAGTACTTC. Translating gives CASSTRLAEIQETQYF.

This clonotype was seen more than once but under ten times. This sequence joins TRBV6-1 and TRBJ2-7; the D gene is possibly TRBD1 (5 bases). Germline lookup yields CDR1 MNHNS and CDR2 SASEGT. The V end was cut by 4 bases, the J end by 7 bases, with 14 bases between. The CDR3 runs 13 residues. CDR3 amino acids: CASSGQFPLEQYF. The CDR3 nucleotides are TGTGCCAGCAGTGGACAGTTCCCCCTGGAGCAGTACTTC.

The chain carries TRBV28 and TRBJ2-7; no reliable D call. The germline V and J ends were trimmed by 1 base and 0 bases, with 10 bases remaining between them. This CDR3 comprises 15 residues. CDR1 is MDHEN and CDR2 is SYDVKM in the germline V gene. The DNA of the CDR3 is TGTGCCAGCAGTTTATTCTGGAGCACCTCCTACGAGCAGTACTTC. Translation gives CASSLFWSTSYEQYF. Supplemented by reference TRBV28 and TRBJ2-7, the full variable domain reads DVKVTQSSRYLVKRTGEKVFLECVQDMDHENMFWYRQDPGLGLRLIYFSYDVKMKEKGDIPEGYSVSREKKERFSLILESASTNQTSMYLCASSLFWSTSYEQYFGPGTRLTVT.

V and J are TRBV24-1 and TRBJ2-1, with TRBD2 identical over 7 bases. From germline, CDR1 is KGHDR and CDR2 SFDVKD. V was pared by 1 base and J by 8 bases, with 7 bases of the junction left unmatched. CDR3 size: 15 residues. The chain's CDR3 is CATSDLETSNDEQFF. The CDR3 coding sequence is TGTGCCACCAGTGATTTAGAGACTAGCAACGATGAGCAGTTCTTC.

This clonotype was seen a few times. V and J are TRBV11-2 and TRBJ2-3; D gene unclear. Germline CDR1 reads SGHAT; CDR2 reads FQNNGV. Trimming left V 5 bases short and J 5 bases short, with 8 bases between. This CDR3 has 12 residues. This chain's CDR3 is CASSQPQDTQYF. In DNA form, the CDR3 reads TGTGCCAGCAGCCAGCCCCAAGATACGCAGTATTTT.

This clonotype turned up a few times. V gene TRBV19 combines with J gene TRBJ1-1, with 8 bases aligning to TRBD1. With V trimmed by 6 bases and J by 0 bases, 3 bases remained unmatched. The germline CDR1 and CDR2 sequences are LNHDA and SQIVND (reference sequence). CDR3 length equals 14 residues. CDR3 nucleotides: TGTGCCAGTAGCATGGGACAGGTGAACACTGAAGCTTTCTTT. It codes for CASSMGQVNTEAFF. Complete variable domain (other parts from reference TRBV19 and TRBJ1-1): DGGITQSPKYLFRKEGQNVTLSCEQNLNHDAMYWYRQDPGQGLRLIYYSQIVNDFQKGDIAEGYSVSREKKESFPLTVTSAQKNPTAFYLCASSMGQVNTEAFFGQGTRLTVV.

This clonotype was picked up a small number of times. The V call is TRBV6-1, the J call TRBJ2-5; TRBD2 matches 11 bases. The CDR3 consists of 15 residues. CDR1 is MNHNS, CDR2 SASEGT, per germline. Trimming took 6 bases from V and 0 from J; bases not matched to a gene: 3. CDR3: CASSILAGDQETQYF. In nucleotides, the CDR3 is TGTGCCAGCAGCATACTAGCGGGAGACCAAGAGACCCAGTACTTC.

This clonotype was picked up many times. The chain combines TRBV2 with TRBJ2-3; D unresolved. The germline V gene encodes CDR1 SNHLY and CDR2 FYNNEI. Trimming took off 2 bases at V and 0 bases at J, with 9 bases between the two ends. The CDR3 runs 15 residues. CDR3 sequence (DNA): TGTGCCAGCAGTGAAAAGCCACCAAGCACAGATACGCAGTATTTT. Translated: CASSEKPPSTDTQYF.

The chain has TRBV14 and TRBJ1-1; D may be TRBD1 (6 bases). The CDR3 has 14 residues. V gave up 6 bases and J gave up 0 bases, with 11 bases separating them. Looked up from germline, CDR1 is SGHDN and CDR2 is FVKESK. The CDR3 reads CASSDTGMNTEAFF. CDR3 in DNA: TGTGCCAGCAGTGATACAGGGATGAACACTGAAGCTTTCTTT.

This clonotype was detected many times. The chain employs TRBV20-1 and TRBJ2-7, with 8 bases identical to TRBD1. V dropped 3 bases and J dropped 4; count of bases not matched to a gene: 11. Germline CDR1 DFQATT, CDR2 SNEGSKA (reference sequence). The CDR3 extends over 15 amino acids. The CDR3 DNA sequence: TGCAGTGCTAGTGAAACAGGGGGTCCCCTTTACGAGCAGTACTTC. As protein: CSASETGGPLYEQYF.

The J gene is TRBJ2-3, the V gene TRBV28, with D tentatively TRBD1 (5 bases). Trimming stripped 7 bases from V and 3 bases from J, with 17 bases between. Germline CDR1 and CDR2: MDHEN and SYDVKM. The CDR3 length is 15 residues. The CDR3 DNA is TGTGCCAGCATGTCGCAGGGTATGGGGACAGATACGCAGTATTTT. Translation gives CASMSQGMGTDTQYF.

For the CDR3, the DNA is TGTGCCTGGATGACGGGACTGGCGAACACTGAAGCTTTCTTT. It encodes CAWMTGLANTEAFF. The V gene is TRBV30, the J gene TRBJ1-1; weak D call: TRBD1 (5 bases). The CDR3 consists of 14 residues. Germline CDR1 and CDR2: GTSNPN and SVGIG (reference sequence). Trimming left V 4 bases short and J 1 base short, with 13 bases between. The full variable domain, in which reference TRBV30 and TRBJ1-1 provide the parts outside the CDR3, is SQTIHQWPATLVQPVGSPLSLECTVEGTSNPNLYWYRQAAGRGLQLLFYSVGIGQISSEVPQNLSASRPQDRQFILSSKKLLLSDSGFYLCAWMTGLANTEAFFGQGTRLTVV.

This clonotype was observed many times. The chain employs TRBV3-1 and TRBJ2-1, with D tentatively TRBD2 (6 bases). Trimming took off 2 bases at V and 8 bases at J, with 16 bases between the two ends. Looked up from germline, CDR1 is LGHDT and CDR2 is YNNKEL (reference sequence). The CDR3 extends over 15 amino acids. CDR3 amino acids: CASSQPGGNPHEQFF. CDR3 bases: TGTGCCAGCAGCCAACCCGGCGGGAACCCACATGAGCAGTTCTTC.

CDR3 nucleotides: TGCGCCAGCAGCCAAGATCGGGGAATTTCACCCCTCCACTTT. Its translation is CASSQDRGISPLHF. The rearrangement links TRBV4-1 to TRBJ1-6; D is uncertain. V lost 0 bases, J lost 9 bases, and 9 bases lay in between. Looked up from germline, CDR1 is MGHRA and CDR2 is YSYEKL. CDR3 length: 14 amino acids.

The chain couples TRBV2 to TRBJ1-1; D gene unclear. This CDR3 contains 16 residues. Germline V CDR1 and CDR2: SNHLY, FYNNEI. V gave up 4 bases and J gave up 1 base, with 16 bases separating them. Here the CDR3 DNA reads TGTGCCAGCAGTGCCGCGCGAACAGTAGGGAACACTGAAGCTTTCTTT. Its protein product is CASSAARTVGNTEAFF.

This clonotype has ten or more counts. V is TRBV12-3 or TRBV12-4 and J is TRBJ1-2; possible D gene TRBD1, 6 bases. Trimming cost V 5 bases and J 4 bases, with 17 bases left between them. This CDR3 is 15 amino acids long. The CDR3 reads CASSPLPLRGYGYTF. CDR3 coding DNA: TGTGCCAGCAGTCCTCTGCCCCTCAGGGGCTATGGCTACACCTTC.

This clonotype occurred many times. The V and J genes are TRBV7-9 and TRBJ2-7, with D tentatively TRBD1 (6 bases). The CDR3 has 15 residues. The V end was cut by 5 bases, the J end by 1 base, with 15 bases between. CDR1 SEHNR and CDR2 FQNEAQ come from the germline V gene (reference sequence). The chain's CDR3 is CASSTTGKGSYEQYF. The CDR3 nucleotides are TGTGCCAGCAGCACCACAGGGAAAGGGTCCTACGAGCAGTACTTC.

This clonotype appeared many times. The chain carries TRBV6-5 and TRBJ2-3; TRBD1 matches 8 bases. The CDR3 consists of 15 residues. V was pared by 2 bases and J by 1 base, with 2 bases of the junction left unmatched. Germline CDR1 MNHEY, CDR2 SVGAGI. The CDR3 reads CASSYRTGRTDTQYF. CDR3 in DNA: TGTGCCAGCAGTTACCGGACAGGGCGCACAGATACGCAGTATTTT.

This chain connects TRBV19 to TRBJ2-7, with TRBD1 identical over 7 bases. The CDR3 has 13 amino acids. Germline values: CDR1 LNHDA, CDR2 SQIVND (reference sequence). The J segment lost 6 bases and the V segment lost 4 bases, leaving 6 bases of the junction unmatched. CDR3 nucleotides: TGTGCCAGTAGTACCGGGACAGTCAGCGAGCAGTACTTC. As protein: CASSTGTVSEQYF.

This clonotype occurred many times. The gene calls are TRBV18 and TRBJ1-2; D not certain. The CDR3 is 13 amino acids. From germline, CDR1 is KGHSH and CDR2 LQKENI. Deletions cut 3 bases from V and 6 bases from J, with 11 bases between. The CDR3 sequence is CASSPREQHGYTF. The CDR3 bases are TGTGCCAGCTCACCGAGGGAACAGCATGGCTACACCTTC.

This clonotype has at least ten counts. The chain combines TRBV6-1 with TRBJ2-7, with D unresolved. The CDR3 is 14 residues long. V was clipped by 6 bases and J by 2 bases, with 14 bases between them. Germline V gene sequence: CDR1 MNHNS, CDR2 SASEGT. The chain's CDR3 is CASRHYDPPYEQYF. Written as DNA, the CDR3 is TGTGCCAGCAGGCACTACGACCCCCCCTACGAGCAGTACTTC.

V and J are TRBV9 and TRBJ2-7, with D possibly matching TRBD1 (5 bases). V lost 4 bases and J 2 bases, leaving 19 bases between the germline ends. The CDR3 runs to 16 residues. The germline V gene encodes CDR1 SGDLS and CDR2 YYNGEE. CDR3 in amino acids: CASSPGQVRHTYEQYF. CDR3 DNA sequence: TGTGCCAGCAGCCCAGGACAAGTGAGACATACCTACGAGCAGTACTTC.

The J gene is TRBJ2-7, the V gene TRBV28, with D unresolved. This CDR3 region has 11 residues. V shed 2 bases and J shed 6 bases, with 5 bases lying between them. Germline V CDR1 and CDR2: MDHEN, SYDVKM. The CDR3 DNA reads TGTGCCAGCAGTTTACAAAGCGAGCAGTACTTC. Translation gives CASSLQSEQYF.

The chain combines TRBV15 with TRBJ1-5, with TRBD1 matching 10 bases. The CDR3 extends over 16 amino acids. In germline, CDR1 is LNHNV, CDR2 YYDKDF (reference sequence). V trimming: 8 bases; J trimming: 4 bases; junction bases outside the gene matches: 11. The CDR3 sequence: CATQASGQGSNQPQHF. DNA of the CDR3: TGTGCCACCCAGGCCTCGGGACAGGGGTCTAATCAGCCCCAGCATTTT.

Concerning this clonotype: A much larger clone is a single base away; this may be a read error. The chain recombines TRBV30 with TRBJ1-5; perhaps TRBD1 as D (5 bases). The V gene's germline CDR1 is GTSNPN and CDR2 SVGIG (reference sequence). CDR3 length equals 15 residues. The CDR3 DNA reads TGTGCCTGGAGTGTACAAGGGGCAGGCAATCGGCCCCAGCATTTT. Its translation: CAWSVQGAGNRPQHF. The full variable domain, completed using reference TRBV30 and TRBJ1-5, is SQTIHQWPATLVQPVGSPLSLECTVEGTSNPNLYWYRQAAGRGLQLLFYSVGIGQISSEVPQNLSASRPQDRQFILSSKKLLLSDSGFYLCAWSVQGAGNRPQHFGDGTRLSIL.

This clonotype was counted a single time. V gene TRBV20-1 combines with J gene TRBJ2-7; unclear D gene. This CDR3 region has 14 residues. Trimming removed 3 bases at V and 1 base at J, with 13 bases between. Germline CDR1 reads DFQATT; CDR2 reads SNEGSKA (reference sequence). CDR3 DNA: TGCAGTGCTAGTAAGGGCGTTATATCCTACGAGCAGTACTTC. Translation: CSASKGVISYEQYF.

This clonotype showed up just once. This chain uses TRBV28 with TRBJ2-7; 9 positions agree with TRBD2. V lost 2 bases and J lost 2; bases outside the gene matches: 7. This CDR3 spans 16 amino acids. CDR1 is MDHEN and CDR2 is SYDVKM in the germline V gene. This CDR3 is CASSLGLAGIAYEQYF. Here the CDR3 DNA reads TGTGCCAGCAGTTTAGGCCTAGCGGGGATTGCCTACGAGCAGTACTTC.

This clonotype turned up a few times. The genes are TRBV24-1 and TRBJ2-1, with no clear D. The CDR3 runs 14 residues. V gave up 5 bases and J gave up 1 base, with 8 bases separating them. From germline, CDR1 is KGHDR and CDR2 SFDVKD. CDR3 sequence (DNA): TGTGCCACCAGTGGACCCTCTTCCTACAATGAGCAGTTCTTC. Protein: CATSGPSSYNEQFF.